The clone carrying this T cell receptor beta chain was seen ten or more times. This entry is derived from a study of Graves' ophthalmopathy and Graves' hyperthyroidism. Germline-derived CDR1 and CDR2 are SGHRS and YFSETQ. V was clipped by 2 bases and J by 3 bases; unmatched bases: 6. This CDR3 spans 15 amino acids. The TCR beta CDR3 regions underwent amplification from RNA transcripts. First-round RT-PCR used HTBI primers; second-round multiplex PCR followed. TCRdb passed the multiplex PCR reads through MiXCR, listing each CDR3 protein once. The profile shows hundreds of thousands of distinct CDR3 sequences, under 25% of them singletons.

The clonotype was recovered from a woman aged 18-29 years with stable Graves' hyperthyroidism. The gene calls are TRBV5-1 and TRBJ1-2; 8 bases fit TRBD1. Sequenced: peripheral blood. The CDR3 region has the DNA TGCGCCAGCAGCTTAGGGACAGGAGAGGACTATGGCTACACCTTC. Encoded protein: CASSLGTGEDYGYTF.